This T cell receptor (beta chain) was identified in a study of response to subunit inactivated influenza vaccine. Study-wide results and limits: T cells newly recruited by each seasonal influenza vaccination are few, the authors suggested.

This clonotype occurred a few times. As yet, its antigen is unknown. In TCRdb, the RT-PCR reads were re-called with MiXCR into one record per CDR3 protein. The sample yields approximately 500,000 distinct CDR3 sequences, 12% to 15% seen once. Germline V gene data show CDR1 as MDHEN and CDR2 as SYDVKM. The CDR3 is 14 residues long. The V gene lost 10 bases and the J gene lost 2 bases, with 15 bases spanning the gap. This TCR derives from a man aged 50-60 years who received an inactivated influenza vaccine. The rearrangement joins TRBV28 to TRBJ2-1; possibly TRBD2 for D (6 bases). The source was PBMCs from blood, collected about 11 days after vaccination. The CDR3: CATRGRGTYNEQFF. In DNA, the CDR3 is TGTGCCACCCGAGGTCGGGGGACCTACAATGAGCAGTTCTTC.